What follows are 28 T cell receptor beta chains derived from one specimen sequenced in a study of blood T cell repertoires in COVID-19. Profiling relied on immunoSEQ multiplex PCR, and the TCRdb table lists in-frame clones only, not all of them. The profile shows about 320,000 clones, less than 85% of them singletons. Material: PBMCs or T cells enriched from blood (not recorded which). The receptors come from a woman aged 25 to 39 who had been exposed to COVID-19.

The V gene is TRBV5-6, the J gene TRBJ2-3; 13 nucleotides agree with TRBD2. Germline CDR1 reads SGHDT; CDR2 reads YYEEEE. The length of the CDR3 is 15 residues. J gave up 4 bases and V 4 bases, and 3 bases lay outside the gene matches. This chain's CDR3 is CASSATSGGADTQYF. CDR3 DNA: TGTGCCAGCAGCGCTACTAGCGGGGGGGCAGATACGCAGTATTTT. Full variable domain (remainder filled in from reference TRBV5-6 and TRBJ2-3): DAGVTQSPTHLIKTRGQQVTLRCSPKSGHDTVSWYQQALGQGPQFIFQYYEEEERQRGNFPDRFSGHQFPNYSSELNVNALLLGDSALYLCASSATSGGADTQYFGPGTRLTVL.

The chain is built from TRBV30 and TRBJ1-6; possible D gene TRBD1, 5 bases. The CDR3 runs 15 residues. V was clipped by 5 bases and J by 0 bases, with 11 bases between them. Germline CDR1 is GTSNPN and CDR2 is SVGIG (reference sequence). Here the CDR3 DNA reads TGTGCCTGGGAACCAGGGAACTCCTATAATTCACCCCTCCACTTT. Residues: CAWEPGNSYNSPLHF.

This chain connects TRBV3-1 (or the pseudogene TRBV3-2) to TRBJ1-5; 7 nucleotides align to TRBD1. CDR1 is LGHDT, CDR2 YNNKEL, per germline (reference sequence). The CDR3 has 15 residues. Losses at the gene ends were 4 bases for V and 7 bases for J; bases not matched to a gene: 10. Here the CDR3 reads CASSPQTGQEQPQHF. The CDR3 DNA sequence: TGTGCCAGCAGCCCCCAGACAGGGCAGGAACAGCCCCAGCATTTT.

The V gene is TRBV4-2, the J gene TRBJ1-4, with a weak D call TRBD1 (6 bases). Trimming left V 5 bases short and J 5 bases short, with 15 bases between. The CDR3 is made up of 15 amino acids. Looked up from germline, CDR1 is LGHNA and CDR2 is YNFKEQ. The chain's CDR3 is CASSKMGAGNEKLFF. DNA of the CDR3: TGTGCCAGCAGCAAAATGGGGGCTGGAAATGAAAAACTGTTTTTT.

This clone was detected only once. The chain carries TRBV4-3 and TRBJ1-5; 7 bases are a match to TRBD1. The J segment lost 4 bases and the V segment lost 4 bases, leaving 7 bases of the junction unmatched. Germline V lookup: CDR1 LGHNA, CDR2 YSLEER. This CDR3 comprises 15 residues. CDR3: CASSLNHRGNQPQHF. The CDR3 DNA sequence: TGCGCCAGCAGCCTAAACCACAGGGGTAATCAGCCCCAGCATTTT.

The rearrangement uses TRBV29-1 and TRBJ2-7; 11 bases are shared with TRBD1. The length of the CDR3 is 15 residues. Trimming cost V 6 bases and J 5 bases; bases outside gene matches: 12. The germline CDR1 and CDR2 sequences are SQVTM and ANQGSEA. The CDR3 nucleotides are TGCAGCGTCGACACCGGGACAGGGGGTTTGGACGAGCAGTACTTC. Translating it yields CSVDTGTGGLDEQYF.

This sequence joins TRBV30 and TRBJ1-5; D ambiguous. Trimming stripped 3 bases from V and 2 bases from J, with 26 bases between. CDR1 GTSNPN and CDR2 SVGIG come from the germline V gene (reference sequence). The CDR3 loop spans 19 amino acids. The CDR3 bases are TGTGCCTGGAGCGCTAAGGTGGGCACACGGGGTTTTCGCAATCAGCCCCAGCATTTT. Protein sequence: CAWSAKVGTRGFRNQPQHF. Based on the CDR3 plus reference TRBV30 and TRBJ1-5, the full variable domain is SQTIHQWPATLVQPVGSPLSLECTVEGTSNPNLYWYRQAAGRGLQLLFYSVGIGQISSEVPQNLSASRPQDRQFILSSKKLLLSDSGFYLCAWSAKVGTRGFRNQPQHFGDGTRLSIL.

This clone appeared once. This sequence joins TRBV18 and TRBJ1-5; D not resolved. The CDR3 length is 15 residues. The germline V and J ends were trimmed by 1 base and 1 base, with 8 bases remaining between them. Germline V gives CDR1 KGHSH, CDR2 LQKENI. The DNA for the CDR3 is TGTGCCAGCTCACCACACGAAGCCAGCAATCAGCCCCAGCATTTT. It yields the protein CASSPHEASNQPQHF.

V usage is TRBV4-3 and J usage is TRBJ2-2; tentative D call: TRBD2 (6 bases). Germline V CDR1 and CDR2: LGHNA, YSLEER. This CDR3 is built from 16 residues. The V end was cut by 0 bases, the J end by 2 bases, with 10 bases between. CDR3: CASSQERRGNTGELFF. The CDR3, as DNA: TGCGCCAGCAGCCAAGAACGGCGGGGTAACACCGGGGAGCTGTTTTTT.

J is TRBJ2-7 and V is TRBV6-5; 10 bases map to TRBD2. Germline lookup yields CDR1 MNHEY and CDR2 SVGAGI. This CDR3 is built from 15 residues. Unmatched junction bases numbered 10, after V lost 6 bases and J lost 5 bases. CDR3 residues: CASRVFGLAGDEQYF. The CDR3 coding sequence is TGTGCCAGCAGGGTTTTCGGGCTAGCGGGAGACGAGCAGTACTTC.

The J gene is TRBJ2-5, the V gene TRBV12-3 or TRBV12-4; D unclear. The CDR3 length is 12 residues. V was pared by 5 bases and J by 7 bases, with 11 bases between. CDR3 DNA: TGTGCCAGCAGTGCCACGCCGAGGACCCAGTACTTC. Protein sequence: CASSATPRTQYF.

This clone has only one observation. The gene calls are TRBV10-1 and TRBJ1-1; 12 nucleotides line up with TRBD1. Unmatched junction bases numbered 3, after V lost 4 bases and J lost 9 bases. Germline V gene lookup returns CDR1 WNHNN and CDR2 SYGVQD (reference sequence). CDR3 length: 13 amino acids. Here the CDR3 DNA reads TGCGCCAGCAGTGGGGGGACAGGGGGCAAAGCTTTCTTT. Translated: CASSGGTGGKAFF.

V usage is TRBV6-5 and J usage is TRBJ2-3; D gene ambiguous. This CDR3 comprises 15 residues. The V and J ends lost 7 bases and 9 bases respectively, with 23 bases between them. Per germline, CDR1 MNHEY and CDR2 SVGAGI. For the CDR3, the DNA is TGTGCCAGCACTCAAACCCCCGACCCGCCGGAGACGCAGTATTTT. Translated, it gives CASTQTPDPPETQYF.

CDR3 bases: TGTGCCAGCAGCTCACCGGGACATAACTATGGCTACACCTTC. Its protein is CASSSPGHNYGYTF. V is TRBV7-2 and J is TRBJ1-2; the D gene is possibly TRBD1 (6 bases). This CDR3 is 14 amino acids long. CDR1 is SGHTA, CDR2 FQGNSA, per germline. V was trimmed by 4 bases and J by 1 base, leaving 10 bases between them.

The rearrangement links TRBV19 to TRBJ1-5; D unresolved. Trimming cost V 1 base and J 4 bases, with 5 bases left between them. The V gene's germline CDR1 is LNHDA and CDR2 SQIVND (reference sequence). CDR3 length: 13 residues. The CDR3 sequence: CASSIVQNQPQHF. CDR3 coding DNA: TGTGCCAGTAGTATAGTCCAAAATCAGCCCCAGCATTTT.

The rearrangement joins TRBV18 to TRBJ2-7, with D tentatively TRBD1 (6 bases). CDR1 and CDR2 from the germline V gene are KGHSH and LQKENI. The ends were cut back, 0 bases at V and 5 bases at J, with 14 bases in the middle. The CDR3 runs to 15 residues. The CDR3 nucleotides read TGTGCCAGCTCACCACCGCTGGGGGCGCGGGACGAGCAGTACTTC. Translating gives CASSPPLGARDEQYF.

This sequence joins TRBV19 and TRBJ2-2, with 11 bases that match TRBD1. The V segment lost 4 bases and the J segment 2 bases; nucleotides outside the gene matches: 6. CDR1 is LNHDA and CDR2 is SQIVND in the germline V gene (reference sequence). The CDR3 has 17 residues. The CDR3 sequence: CASSRAGQGANTGELFF. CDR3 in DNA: TGTGCCAGTAGTAGAGCCGGACAGGGGGCTAACACCGGGGAGCTGTTTTTT.

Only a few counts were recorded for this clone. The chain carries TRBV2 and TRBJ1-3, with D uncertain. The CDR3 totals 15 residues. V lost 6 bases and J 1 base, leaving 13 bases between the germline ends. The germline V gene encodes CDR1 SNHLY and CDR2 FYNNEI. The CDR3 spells CASSHFQESGNTIYF. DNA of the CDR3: TGTGCCAGCAGCCATTTCCAGGAATCTGGAAACACCATATATTTT.

CDR3 DNA: TGTGCCAGCAGCGATCTAGCGGGAGACAAAAACATTCAGTACTTC. Its protein is CASSDLAGDKNIQYF. The V gene is TRBV9, the J gene TRBJ2-4, with 10 bases fitting TRBD2. V was pared by 3 bases and J by 3 bases, with 3 bases of the junction left unmatched. Germline CDR1 and CDR2: SGDLS and YYNGEE. CDR3 length: 15 residues.

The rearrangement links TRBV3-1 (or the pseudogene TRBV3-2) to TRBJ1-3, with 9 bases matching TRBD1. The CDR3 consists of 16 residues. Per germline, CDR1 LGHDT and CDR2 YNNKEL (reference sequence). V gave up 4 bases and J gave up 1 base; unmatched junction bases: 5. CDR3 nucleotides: TGTGCCAGCAGCCCCAGGACAGGGGAGTCTGGAAACACCATATATTTT. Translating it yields CASSPRTGESGNTIYF.

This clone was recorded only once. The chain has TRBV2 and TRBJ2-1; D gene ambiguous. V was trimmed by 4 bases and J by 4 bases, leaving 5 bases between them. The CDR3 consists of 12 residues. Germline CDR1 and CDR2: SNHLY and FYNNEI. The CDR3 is CASSVSYNEQFF. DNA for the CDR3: TGTGCCAGCAGTGTGAGTTACAATGAGCAGTTCTTC.

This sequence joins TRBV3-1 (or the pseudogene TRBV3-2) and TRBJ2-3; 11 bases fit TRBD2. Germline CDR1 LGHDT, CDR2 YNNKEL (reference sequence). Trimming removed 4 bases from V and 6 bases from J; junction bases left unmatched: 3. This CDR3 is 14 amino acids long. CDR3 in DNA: TGTGCCAGCAGCCCACTAGCGGGGGCGGATACGCAGTATTTT. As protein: CASSPLAGADTQYF.

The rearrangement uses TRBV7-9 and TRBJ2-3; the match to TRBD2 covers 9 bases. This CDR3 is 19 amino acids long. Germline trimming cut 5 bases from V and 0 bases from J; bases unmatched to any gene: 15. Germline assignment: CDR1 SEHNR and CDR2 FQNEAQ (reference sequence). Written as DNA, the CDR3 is TGTGCCAGCAGCCTCGGACTAGCGAGCCGAGGGGCTAGCACAGATACGCAGTATTTT. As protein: CASSLGLASRGASTDTQYF.

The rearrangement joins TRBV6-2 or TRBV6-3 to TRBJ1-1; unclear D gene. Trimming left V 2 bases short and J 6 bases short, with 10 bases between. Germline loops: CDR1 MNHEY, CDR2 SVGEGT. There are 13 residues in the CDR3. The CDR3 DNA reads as TGTGCCAGCAGTTACACTAGAAAGGCTGAAGCTTTCTTT. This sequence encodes CASSYTRKAEAFF.

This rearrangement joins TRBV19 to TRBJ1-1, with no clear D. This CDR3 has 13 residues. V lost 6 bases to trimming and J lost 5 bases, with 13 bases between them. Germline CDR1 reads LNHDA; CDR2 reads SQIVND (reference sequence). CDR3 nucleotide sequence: TGTGCCAGTAGCACGGGATTTATAACTGAAGCTTTCTTT. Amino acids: CASSTGFITEAFF. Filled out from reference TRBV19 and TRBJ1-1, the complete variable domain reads DGGITQSPKYLFRKEGQNVTLSCEQNLNHDAMYWYRQDPGQGLRLIYYSQIVNDFQKGDIAEGYSVSREKKESFPLTVTSAQKNPTAFYLCASSTGFITEAFFGQGTRLTVV.

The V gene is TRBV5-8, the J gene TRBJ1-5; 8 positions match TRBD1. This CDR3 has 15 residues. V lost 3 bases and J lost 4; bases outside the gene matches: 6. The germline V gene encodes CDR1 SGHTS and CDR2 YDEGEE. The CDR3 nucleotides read TGTGCCAGCAGCTCCGGACAGGGATTGAATCAGCCCCAGCATTTT. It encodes CASSSGQGLNQPQHF.

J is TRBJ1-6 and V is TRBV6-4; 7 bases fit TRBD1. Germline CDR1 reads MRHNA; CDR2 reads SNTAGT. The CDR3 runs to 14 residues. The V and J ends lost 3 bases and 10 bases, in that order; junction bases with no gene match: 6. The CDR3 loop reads CASSEGRGWSPLHF. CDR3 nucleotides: TGTGCCAGCAGTGAAGGCAGGGGGTGGTCACCCCTCCACTTT.

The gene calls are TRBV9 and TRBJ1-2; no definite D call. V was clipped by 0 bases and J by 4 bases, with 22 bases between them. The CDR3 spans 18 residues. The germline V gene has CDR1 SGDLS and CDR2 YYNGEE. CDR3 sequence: CASSVVSAFREGSYGYTF. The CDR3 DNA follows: TGTGCCAGCAGCGTAGTTTCGGCTTTTAGGGAGGGCAGCTATGGCTACACCTTC.